This T cell receptor (beta chain) is drawn from a study of neoadjuvant nivolumab and ipilimumab in lung cancer. Germline V CDR1 and CDR2: ENHRY, SYGVKD. The CDR3 runs to 16 residues. With V trimmed by 0 bases and J by 7 bases, 11 bases remained unmatched. Assay: immunoSEQ multiplex PCR; the TCRdb copy retains only in-frame clones and omits some. The top ten hold approximately 5% of the sample, which has 25,000 to 35,000 clones, about nine tenths seen once. The specimen was peripheral blood, collected after neoadjuvant nivolumab, alone or with ipilimumab, at or shortly before surgery. The origin of this receptor is an adult with non-small cell lung cancer. The chain combines TRBV10-3 with TRBJ1-2; TRBD1 matches at 7 bases. The CDR3 nucleotides are TGTGCCATCAGTGAGTCGACTTCCCGACAGGGTGGTGGCTACACCTTC. Protein: CAISESTSRQGGGYTF.